The clone carrying this T cell receptor beta chain was detected only a few times. The data are from a study of human T cells and chemical hapten exposure. TCRdb processed the RACE reads anew with MiXCR; each CDR3 protein has one entry. The table records over 95,000 distinct CDR3 sequences, 9.5% to 15% of them present only once. As to time point: patch test 1, 2 weeks after DPC sensitization. The treatment was: therapeutic diphenylcyclopropenone sensitization with weekly scalp DPC. The CDR3 runs to 17 residues. The V gene's germline CDR1 is KGHSH and CDR2 LQKENI. After removal of 5 bases from V and 8 bases from J, the junction contained 17 bases not matched to a gene.

The receptor comes from a middle-aged woman with alopecia areata. Some clones in this sample may be carry-over from other donors' samples. This rearrangement joins TRBV18 to TRBJ2-1, with 8 bases fitting TRBD2. The source was whole blood, collected in connection with sensitization to the hapten diphenylcyclopropenone (DPC). This CDR3 reads CASSSFGTSGSIDEQFF. DNA of the CDR3: TGTGCCAGCTCATCTTTCGGAACGAGCGGGAGTATCGATGAGCAGTTCTTC.